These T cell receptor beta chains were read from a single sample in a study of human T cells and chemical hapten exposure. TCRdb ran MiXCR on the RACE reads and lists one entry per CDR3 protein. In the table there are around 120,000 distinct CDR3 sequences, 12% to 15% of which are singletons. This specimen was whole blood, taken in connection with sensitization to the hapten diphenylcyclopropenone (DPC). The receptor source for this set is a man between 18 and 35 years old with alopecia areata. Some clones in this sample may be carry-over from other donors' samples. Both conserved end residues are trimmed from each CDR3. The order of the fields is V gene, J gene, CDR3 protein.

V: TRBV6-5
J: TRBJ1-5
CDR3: ASSYSGGHQPQH

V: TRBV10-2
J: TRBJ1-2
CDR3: ASMSYGYT

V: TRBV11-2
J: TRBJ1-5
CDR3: ASSLERAQPQH

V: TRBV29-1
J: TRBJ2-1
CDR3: SVGGGAYNEQF

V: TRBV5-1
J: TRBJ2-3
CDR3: ASSLGSSDTQY

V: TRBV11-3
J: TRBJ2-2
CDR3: ASSLGDRQDTGELF

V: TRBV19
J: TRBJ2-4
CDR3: ASSMPGGMNIQY

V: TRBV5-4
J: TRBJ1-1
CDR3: ASSLIGVANTEAF

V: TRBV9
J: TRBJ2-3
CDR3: ASSVGGSRPDTQY

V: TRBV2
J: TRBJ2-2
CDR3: ATGEGSHWTGELF

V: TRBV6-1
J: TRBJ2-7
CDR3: ASSEALHSSYEQY

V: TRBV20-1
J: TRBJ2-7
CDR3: SAREDGNEQY

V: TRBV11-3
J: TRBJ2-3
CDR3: ASSLNPEGATQY

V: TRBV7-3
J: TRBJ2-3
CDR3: ASSLPTVSTDTQY

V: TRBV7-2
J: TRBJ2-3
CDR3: ASSTDGRAPAQY

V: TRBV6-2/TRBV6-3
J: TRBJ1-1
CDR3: ASSYFDRAVGAF

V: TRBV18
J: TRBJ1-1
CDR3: ASSPRKDTEAF

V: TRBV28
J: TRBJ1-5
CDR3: ASSLRPVNSNQPQH

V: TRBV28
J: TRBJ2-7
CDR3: ASSFPAYEQY

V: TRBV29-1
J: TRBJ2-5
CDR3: SVANRGNKRGETQY

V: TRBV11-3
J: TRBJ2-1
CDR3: ASSHFTTSNEQF

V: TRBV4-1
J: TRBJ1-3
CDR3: ASSSQPGNSGNTIY

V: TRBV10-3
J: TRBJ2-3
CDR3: AITEGVTQY

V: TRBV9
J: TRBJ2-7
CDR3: ASSVKGDRGYEQY

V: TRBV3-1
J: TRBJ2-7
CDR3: ASSLPQGRGLGEQY

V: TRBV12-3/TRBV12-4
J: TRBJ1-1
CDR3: ASRRGPITEAF